The 21 T cell receptor beta chains listed next were all sequenced from one sample in a study of Ad26.COV2.S vaccination and SARS-CoV-2 variants. The protocol was immunoSEQ multiplex PCR, while the TCRdb copy is restricted to in-frame clones and leaves out a portion. This sample yields some 460,000 clones, of which 80% to 90% are seen a single time; 1.5% to 2% belongs to the top ten. Treatment described: about 20 received Ad26.COV2.S at low or high dose, single or two shots; 5 received placebo; per-sample allocation not given. Day 63 after the first vaccine or placebo injection was the time point for sampling. Specimen: peripheral blood, collected in a trial of Ad26.COV2.S vaccine versus placebo. These TCRs come from a person between 18 and 60 years old who received the Ad26.COV2.S COVID-19 vaccine or a placebo.

About this clone itself: The junction departs from germline at one end; a sequencing error may be responsible. The gene calls are TRBV29-1 and TRBJ2-2, with a weak D call TRBD2 (5 bases). There are 14 residues in the CDR3. CDR1 and CDR2 from the germline V gene are SQVTM and ANQGSEA. This chain's CDR3 is CSAEPGMNTGELFF. CDR3 in DNA: TGCAGCGCTGAACCCGGGATGAACACCGGGGAGCTGTTTTTT.

The chain is built from TRBV30 and TRBJ1-1; D perhaps matches TRBD1 (5 bases). The CDR3 runs to 14 residues. The V gene's germline CDR1 is GTSNPN and CDR2 SVGIG (reference sequence). Between the trimmed V and J ends, which lost 2 bases and 8 bases, there was a span of 18 bases. CDR3 coding DNA: TGTGCCTGGAGTACGGGGACCAACAAGGTAGAAGCTTTCTTT. It codes for CAWSTGTNKVEAFF.

The CDR3 sequence is CATSREPGQAYGYTF. The CDR3 nucleotides read TGTGCCACCAGCAGGGAACCGGGACAGGCATATGGCTACACCTTC. This sequence joins TRBV15 and TRBJ1-2; 8 nucleotides line up with TRBD1. The CDR3 consists of 15 residues. Germline lookup yields CDR1 LNHNV and CDR2 YYDKDF (reference sequence). Trimming at V came to 3 bases and at J to 5 bases, leaving 8 bases not matched to a gene.

The chain is built from TRBV5-1 and TRBJ2-5; 10 nucleotides match TRBD1. The J segment lost 3 bases and the V segment lost 6 bases, leaving 2 bases of the junction unmatched. The CDR3 sequence is 13 residues long. From germline, CDR1 is SGHRS and CDR2 YFSETQ. The CDR3 DNA sequence: TGCGCCAGCACAGGGACAGGGGAAGAGACCCAGTACTTC. It specifies CASTGTGEETQYF.

The chain recombines TRBV10-3 with TRBJ2-7; either TRBD1 or TRBD2 may fit D (5 bases each). This CDR3 is built from 14 residues. V lost 6 bases to trimming and J lost 5 bases, with 17 bases between them. Germline loops: CDR1 ENHRY, CDR2 SYGVKD. The CDR3 sequence is CAIRGDAQLNEQYF. CDR3 in DNA: TGTGCCATCAGGGGGGACGCCCAGCTGAACGAGCAGTACTTC.

The rearrangement uses TRBV19 and TRBJ2-4; D may be TRBD1 (6 bases). The V gene lost 7 bases and the J gene lost 2 bases, with 15 bases spanning the gap. Per germline, CDR1 LNHDA and CDR2 SQIVND (reference sequence). There are 15 residues in the CDR3. The CDR3 protein is CASKQQGASKNIQYF. Written as DNA, the CDR3 is TGTGCCAGTAAACAACAGGGTGCTTCCAAAAACATTCAGTACTTC.

V usage is TRBV18 and J usage is TRBJ2-5; unclear D gene. This CDR3 is 15 amino acids long. The germline V gene has CDR1 KGHSH and CDR2 LQKENI. V lost 2 bases to trimming and J lost 0 bases, with 10 bases between them. CDR3 amino acids: CASSPIYSNQETQYF. The CDR3 region has the DNA TGTGCCAGCTCACCAATTTATTCCAACCAAGAGACCCAGTACTTC.

The chain joins TRBV12-5 to TRBJ1-5; D not certain. Trimming pared 9 bases from V and 8 bases from J, leaving 17 bases between. The CDR3 length is 13 residues. CDR1 and CDR2 (germline): LGHNT, FRNRAP. The CDR3 DNA reads as TGTGCTAGGGCCACAGATATTGTCGAGCCCCAGCATTTT. This encodes CARATDIVEPQHF.

A note on this clone: Other DNA sequences of this sample code for an identical CDR3. The CDR3 DNA sequence: TGCGCCAGCAGCTCCGGGACGGGGCCCTCTGGGGCCAACGTCCTGACTTTC. Residues: CASSSGTGPSGANVLTF. The chain has TRBV5-1 and TRBJ2-6; TRBD1 or TRBD2 may be the D gene (5 bases each). There are 17 residues in the CDR3. The V gene's germline CDR1 is SGHRS and CDR2 YFSETQ. The V gene lost 3 bases and the J gene lost 0 bases, with 13 bases spanning the gap. The entire variable domain, with the rest obtained from reference TRBV5-1 and TRBJ2-6, is as follows: KAGVTQTPRYLIKTRGQQVTLSCSPISGHRSVSWYQQTPGQGLQFLFEYFSETQRNKGNFPGRFSGRQFSNSRSEMNVSTLELGDSALYLCASSSGTGPSGANVLTFGAGSRLTVL.

The J gene is TRBJ2-3, the V gene TRBV13, with 7 positions matching TRBD2. The V gene's germline CDR1 is PRHDT and CDR2 FYEKMQ (reference sequence). The CDR3 has 16 residues. V lost 3 bases and J lost 0; bases outside the gene matches: 6. The chain's CDR3 is CASSLKTSSSTDTQYF. As DNA, the CDR3 is TGTGCCAGCAGCTTGAAGACTAGCAGCAGCACAGATACGCAGTATTTT.

V gene TRBV30 combines with J gene TRBJ2-7, with a weak D call TRBD1 (6 bases). The CDR3 is 13 residues long. V shed 2 bases and J shed 3 bases, with 11 bases lying between them. Germline CDR1 and CDR2: GTSNPN and SVGIG (reference sequence). CDR3 in DNA: TGTGCCTGGAGTCCAGGGGTTGTCTACGAGCAGTACTTC. This gives the protein CAWSPGVVYEQYF.

The chain couples TRBV7-9 to TRBJ1-1; D gene ambiguous. This CDR3 is 14 amino acids long. Trimming stripped 5 bases from V and 3 bases from J, with 13 bases between. Germline V gene data show CDR1 as SEHNR and CDR2 as FQNEAQ (reference sequence). CDR3 bases: TGTGCCAGCAGCCTCGTAACGAAGTACACTGAAGCTTTCTTT. Amino acids: CASSLVTKYTEAFF.

This clone was observed a single time. The chain couples TRBV13 to TRBJ1-6, with D uncertain. The CDR3 is 16 amino acids. V lost 0 bases, J lost 0 bases, and 6 bases lay in between. Germline V gives CDR1 PRHDT, CDR2 FYEKMQ (reference sequence). For the CDR3, the DNA is TGTGCCAGCAGCTTAGGCCCGGGCTCCTATAATTCACCCCTCCACTTT. It specifies CASSLGPGSYNSPLHF.

The chain is built from TRBV28 and TRBJ2-5, with D maybe TRBD1 (6 bases). V was pared by 3 bases and J by 4 bases, with 18 bases between. From germline, CDR1 is MDHEN and CDR2 SYDVKM. The CDR3 is made up of 16 amino acids. The CDR3 DNA sequence: TGTGCCAGCAGTTTCAGGGGCTATAGGGAGCCAGAGACCCAGTACTTC. Protein sequence: CASSFRGYREPETQYF.

The chain combines TRBV5-1 with TRBJ2-5; 10 bases align to TRBD1. The J segment lost 2 bases and the V segment lost 6 bases, leaving 7 bases of the junction unmatched. This CDR3 is 15 amino acids long. Germline V lookup: CDR1 SGHRS, CDR2 YFSETQ. CDR3 bases: TGCGCCAGCAACACGGGACAGGGGATTCAAGAGACCCAGTACTTC. Its protein is CASNTGQGIQETQYF. Full variable domain (missing parts from reference TRBV5-1 and TRBJ2-5): KAGVTQTPRYLIKTRGQQVTLSCSPISGHRSVSWYQQTPGQGLQFLFEYFSETQRNKGNFPGRFSGRQFSNSRSEMNVSTLELGDSALYLCASNTGQGIQETQYFGPGTRLLVL.

V and J are TRBV9 and TRBJ1-1, with 10 bases that match TRBD1. After removal of 7 bases from V and 0 bases from J, the junction contained 6 bases not matched to a gene. CDR1 is SGDLS and CDR2 is YYNGEE in the germline V gene. The CDR3 has 15 amino acids. CDR3 loop: CASAPTGGVNTEAFF. The DNA for the CDR3 is TGTGCCAGCGCACCGACAGGGGGCGTGAACACTGAAGCTTTCTTT.

This clone was counted once. This rearrangement joins TRBV6-5 to TRBJ2-3, with 8 bases aligning to TRBD1. J lost 4 bases, V lost 6 bases, and 6 bases had no gene match. The V gene's germline CDR1 is MNHEY and CDR2 SVGAGI. This CDR3 is built from 14 residues. In DNA form, the CDR3 reads TGTGCCAGCAGACCAGGACAGGGACCAGATACGCAGTATTTT. It specifies CASRPGQGPDTQYF.

The chain is built from TRBV30 and TRBJ1-4; tentatively, D is TRBD1 (5 bases). V was pared by 1 base and J by 7 bases, with 7 bases between. Germline CDR1 GTSNPN, CDR2 SVGIG (reference sequence). CDR3 length equals 12 residues. The CDR3 DNA reads as TGTGCCTGGAGTGGAGACAGTGAAAAACTGTTTTTT. This sequence encodes CAWSGDSEKLFF.

This chain joins TRBV28 and TRBJ2-7; D might be TRBD1 or TRBD2, each matching 5 bases. V was clipped by 6 bases and J by 6 bases, with 21 bases between them. The CDR3 is 15 residues long. Germline V CDR1 and CDR2: MDHEN, SYDVKM. The CDR3 bases are TGTGCCAGCAGCAAACCTAATCCCGGGGCCTCCGAGCAGTACTTC. It encodes CASSKPNPGASEQYF. Supplemented by reference TRBV28 and TRBJ2-7, the full variable domain reads DVKVTQSSRYLVKRTGEKVFLECVQDMDHENMFWYRQDPGLGLRLIYFSYDVKMKEKGDIPEGYSVSREKKERFSLILESASTNQTSMYLCASSKPNPGASEQYFGPGTRLTVT.

The rearrangement links TRBV7-8 to TRBJ2-1, with no clear D. V dropped 2 bases and J dropped 4 bases, with 9 bases sitting between them. The germline CDR1 and CDR2 sequences are SGHVS and FQNEAQ. The CDR3 has 14 residues. CDR3 sequence: CASSLNPTYNEQFF. In DNA form, the CDR3 reads TGTGCCAGCAGCTTAAATCCCACATACAATGAGCAGTTCTTC.

The DNA of the CDR3 is TGTGCCAGCAGCCACTACACAGGGCCCCTTGGTGAAAAACTGTTTTTT. Its protein product is CASSHYTGPLGEKLFF. The V call is TRBV5-8, the J call TRBJ1-4; TRBD1 is a possible D gene (6 bases). V gave up 4 bases and J gave up 7 bases, with 20 bases separating them. The germline V gene has CDR1 SGHTS and CDR2 YDEGEE. This CDR3 spans 16 amino acids.